Listed here are 23 T cell receptor beta chains from one sample, sequenced in a study of T cell changes during pregnancy in multiple sclerosis. Data came from immunoSEQ multiplex PCR; TCRdb stores just in-frame clones and leaves some out. There are approximately 50,000 clones in the sample; 94% occur only once, and 0.31% lies in the top ten. This material consisted of CD4+ T cells from peripheral blood mononuclear cells, taken in the third trimester of pregnancy. The receptors come from a female donor with multiple sclerosis, enrolled in a pregnancy study.

The chain recombines TRBV19 with TRBJ1-6; TRBD1 matches at 7 bases. The CDR3 is made up of 17 amino acids. The germline CDR1 and CDR2 sequences are LNHDA and SQIVND (reference sequence). After removal of 7 bases from V and 0 bases from J, the junction contained 9 bases not matched to a gene. This CDR3 is CASTRDSQSSYNSPLHF. Here the CDR3 DNA reads TGTGCCAGTACCAGGGACAGCCAAAGCTCCTATAATTCACCCCTCCACTTT.

This clone showed up just a few times. The V and J genes are TRBV7-8 and TRBJ1-6, with D possibly TRBD1 on 6 matching bases. V was clipped by 4 bases and J by 7 bases, with 17 bases between them. Germline V gives CDR1 SGHVS, CDR2 FQNEAQ. The CDR3 has 16 residues. The CDR3 DNA reads as TGTGCCAGCAGCTCGCCTACAGGGTTTCAAAATTCACCCCTCCACTTT. Translated, it gives CASSSPTGFQNSPLHF.

This clone has only a few counts. V and J are TRBV5-1 and TRBJ1-6; 9 positions match TRBD1. Germline assignment: CDR1 SGHRS and CDR2 YFSETQ. The CDR3 runs 14 residues. The trim removed 5 bases at V and 9 bases at J, leaving 6 bases unmatched. Here the CDR3 DNA reads TGCGCCAGCAGTACGGGACAGGGCGTTTCACCCCTCCACTTT. Its translation is CASSTGQGVSPLHF.

This chain joins TRBV18 and TRBJ1-2, with no clear D. Trimming left V 2 bases short and J 0 bases short, with 10 bases between. Germline-derived CDR1 and CDR2 are KGHSH and LQKENI. This CDR3 region has 15 residues. The CDR3 spells CASSPTEDPNYGYTF. CDR3 DNA sequence: TGTGCCAGCTCACCAACGGAGGACCCTAACTATGGCTACACCTTC.

The rearrangement links TRBV29-1 to TRBJ1-3; D may be TRBD1 (5 bases). With 7 bases removed from V and 4 bases from J, the gap between germline ends came to 14 bases. The germline V gene has CDR1 SQVTM and CDR2 ANQGSEA. The CDR3 is made up of 13 amino acids. CDR3 loop: CSAIRGSGNTIYF. CDR3 coding DNA: TGCAGCGCAATAAGGGGTTCCGGAAACACCATATATTTT.

The J gene is TRBJ2-5, the V gene TRBV2, with 9 positions matching TRBD2. V lost 6 bases, J lost 5 bases, and 4 bases stayed unmatched. There are 13 residues in the CDR3. Looked up from germline, CDR1 is SNHLY and CDR2 is FYNNEI. The CDR3 DNA reads as TGTGCCAGCAGGGGCGGGGGGGCGGAGACCCAGTACTTC. Protein sequence: CASRGGGAETQYF.

This clone was picked up many times. The V and J genes are TRBV5-1 and TRBJ1-1; D is uncertain. The germline V gene encodes CDR1 SGHRS and CDR2 YFSETQ. V shed 6 bases and J shed 0 bases, with 15 bases lying between them. This CDR3 has 15 amino acids. Here the CDR3 reads CASTPNPGMNTEAFF. In DNA, the CDR3 is TGCGCCAGCACCCCTAACCCGGGGATGAACACTGAAGCTTTCTTT.

The chain is built from TRBV14 and TRBJ2-7; maybe TRBD2 (6 bases). V gave up 2 bases and J gave up 7 bases, with 21 bases separating them. The CDR3 length is 16 residues. From germline, CDR1 is SGHDN and CDR2 FVKESK. CDR3 coding DNA: TGTGCCAGCAGCCAACTGTCTTTTCGGGACTTCGGAGAGCAGTACTTC. Translation: CASSQLSFRDFGEQYF.

The chain employs TRBV29-1 and TRBJ1-2, with D possibly matching TRBD1 (6 bases). The V gene lost 7 bases and the J gene lost 6 bases, with 12 bases spanning the gap. Per the germline V gene, CDR1 is SQVTM and CDR2 is ANQGSEA. The CDR3 runs to 11 residues. DNA of the CDR3: TGCAGCGGTACGCACAGGGATGGCTACACCTTC. Translated: CSGTHRDGYTF.

CDR3 sequence (DNA): TGTGCCAGCTCACCAGTTGGTTTCGCGGGCGAGCAGTACTTC. Its protein product is CASSPVGFAGEQYF. The rearrangement links TRBV18 to TRBJ2-7; TRBD2 might be the D (5 bases). The CDR3 runs 14 residues. V shed 2 bases and J shed 6 bases, with 14 bases lying between them. Germline V gene lookup returns CDR1 KGHSH and CDR2 LQKENI. Drawing the rest from reference TRBV18 and TRBJ2-7, the complete variable domain is NAGVMQNPRHLVRRRGQEARLRCSPMKGHSHVYWYRQLPEEGLKFMVYLQKENIIDESGMPKERFSAEFPKEGPSILRIQQVVRGDSAAYFCASSPVGFAGEQYFGPGTRLTVT.

CDR3 coding DNA: TGTGCCAGCCAATCCCGGGTTGCTGAAGCTTTCTTT. This sequence encodes CASQSRVAEAFF. V is TRBV6-5 and J is TRBJ1-1; D ambiguous. Trimming took 8 bases from V and 6 from J, leaving 13 bases between them. Per the germline V gene, CDR1 is MNHEY and CDR2 is SVGAGI. CDR3 length equals 12 residues.

The chain uses TRBV4-2 and TRBJ2-1, with 9 bases lining up with TRBD1. V dropped 0 bases and J dropped 8; count of bases not matched to a gene: 8. Germline V gene sequence: CDR1 LGHNA, CDR2 YNFKEQ. The CDR3 spans 16 residues. The CDR3 bases are TGTGCCAGCAGCCAAGAAGTGGGTGACAGGGGGTATGAGCAGTTCTTC. This gives the protein CASSQEVGDRGYEQFF.

For the CDR3, the DNA is TGTGCCAGCAGTTTAACACAGGGGATCAATCAGCCCCAGCATTTT. Protein sequence: CASSLTQGINQPQHF. V is TRBV27 and J is TRBJ1-5; TRBD1 agrees at 7 bases. Germline values: CDR1 MNHEY, CDR2 SMNVEV (reference sequence). Trimming took 2 bases from V and 3 from J; bases not matched to a gene: 4. The length of the CDR3 is 15 residues.

The V gene is TRBV6-5, the J gene TRBJ1-1; D is perhaps TRBD1 (5 bases). The germline V and J ends were trimmed by 2 bases and 2 bases, with 9 bases remaining between them. From germline, CDR1 is MNHEY and CDR2 SVGAGI. This CDR3 has 14 amino acids. The CDR3: CASSYGAANTEAFF. For the CDR3, the DNA is TGTGCCAGCAGTTACGGGGCGGCTAACACTGAAGCTTTCTTT.

The rearrangement uses TRBV9 and TRBJ1-1; D possibly corresponds to TRBD1 (5 bases). V dropped 4 bases and J dropped 5 bases, with 18 bases sitting between them. CDR1 is SGDLS and CDR2 is YYNGEE in the germline V gene. The CDR3 loop spans 15 amino acids. CDR3 nucleotide sequence: TGTGCCAGCAGCACAGACGGGGGGGTGTTTACTGAAGCTTTCTTT. This gives the protein CASSTDGGVFTEAFF.

The gene calls are TRBV6-1 and TRBJ2-1; 9 nucleotides match TRBD2. Germline CDR1 reads MNHNS; CDR2 reads SASEGT. The CDR3 is 14 amino acids. V shed 7 bases, J shed 7 bases, and the junction held 8 bases outside the gene matches. In nucleotides, the CDR3 is TGTGCCAGCACCCTTCGCGGGGGGGCGAATGAGCAGTTCTTC. Its translation is CASTLRGGANEQFF.

The CDR3 sequence is CASSPEVNTIYF. The CDR3 DNA reads as TGTGCCAGCAGCCCAGAGGTGAACACCATATATTTT. The V call is TRBV28, the J call TRBJ1-3; unclear D gene. Germline lookup yields CDR1 MDHEN and CDR2 SYDVKM. Trimming stripped 6 bases from V and 7 bases from J, with 10 bases between. This CDR3 is 12 amino acids long.

This chain uses TRBV5-1 with TRBJ2-3; 9 bases align to TRBD2. There are 15 residues in the CDR3. Unmatched junction bases numbered 4, after V lost 3 bases and J lost 2 bases. Germline V gives CDR1 SGHRS, CDR2 YFSETQ. The CDR3 protein is CASSWSGGPTDTQYF. The CDR3 nucleotides are TGCGCCAGCAGCTGGAGCGGGGGGCCCACAGATACGCAGTATTTT. Filled out from reference TRBV5-1 and TRBJ2-3, the complete variable domain reads KAGVTQTPRYLIKTRGQQVTLSCSPISGHRSVSWYQQTPGQGLQFLFEYFSETQRNKGNFPGRFSGRQFSNSRSEMNVSTLELGDSALYLCASSWSGGPTDTQYFGPGTRLTVL.

The CDR3 DNA follows: TGTGCCAGCAGTAAACAGGGGAGCACCGGGGAGCTGTTTTTT. Translation: CASSKQGSTGELFF. The V and J genes are TRBV25-1 and TRBJ2-2, with 7 bases fitting TRBD1. Germline lookup yields CDR1 MGHDK and CDR2 SYGVNS. The CDR3 is 14 residues long. Losses at the gene ends were 5 bases for V and 4 bases for J; bases not matched to a gene: 4. The full variable domain, with the rest looked up from reference TRBV25-1 and TRBJ2-2, is EADIYQTPRYLVIGTGKKITLECSQTMGHDKMYWYQQDPGMELHLIHYSYGVNSTEKGDLSSESTVSRIRTEHFPLTLESARPSHTSQYLCASSKQGSTGELFFGEGSRLTVL.

This rearrangement joins TRBV25-1 to TRBJ2-3; TRBD2 matches 7 bases. Per germline, CDR1 MGHDK and CDR2 SYGVNS. V lost 3 bases, J lost 0 bases, and 3 bases stayed unmatched. The CDR3 extends over 15 amino acids. For the CDR3, the DNA is TGTGCCAGCAGTGATCGGGGACTAAGCACAGATACGCAGTATTTT. It encodes CASSDRGLSTDTQYF.

The chain combines TRBV6-1 with TRBJ1-1; TRBD1 agrees at 8 bases. Unmatched junction bases numbered 14, after V lost 10 bases and J lost 7 bases. CDR3 length: 14 amino acids. In germline, CDR1 is MNHNS, CDR2 SASEGT. The chain's CDR3 is CAINQNRGRIEAFF. In DNA, the CDR3 is TGTGCCATCAACCAAAACAGGGGGAGAATTGAAGCTTTCTTT.

The chain carries TRBV7-9 and TRBJ1-5; 7 nucleotides agree with TRBD1. The CDR3 loop spans 15 amino acids. In germline, CDR1 is SEHNR, CDR2 FQNEAQ (reference sequence). With V trimmed by 1 base and J by 3 bases, 3 bases remained unmatched. CDR3 in DNA: TGTGCCAGCAGCTTAGGGGACAGCCACAATCAGCCCCAGCATTTT. Translated: CASSLGDSHNQPQHF.

The V and J genes are TRBV18 and TRBJ2-3; 9 bases agree with TRBD2. Germline CDR1 reads KGHSH; CDR2 reads LQKENI. This CDR3 is 15 amino acids long. With V trimmed by 5 bases and J by 1 base, 4 bases remained unmatched. This chain's CDR3 is CASSAERGGTDTQYF. The CDR3 nucleotides read TGTGCCAGCTCAGCCGAGCGGGGGGGCACAGATACGCAGTATTTT.